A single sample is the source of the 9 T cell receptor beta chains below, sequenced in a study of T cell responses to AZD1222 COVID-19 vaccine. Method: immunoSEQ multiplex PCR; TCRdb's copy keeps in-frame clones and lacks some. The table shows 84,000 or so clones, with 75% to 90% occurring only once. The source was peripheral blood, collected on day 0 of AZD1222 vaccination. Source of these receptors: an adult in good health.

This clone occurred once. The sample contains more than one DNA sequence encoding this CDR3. CDR3 in DNA: TGTGCCAGCAGCGTAGCTAGCTACAATGAGCAGTTCTTC. Translated: CASSVASYNEQFF. This rearrangement joins TRBV9 to TRBJ2-1; D call uncertain. This CDR3 has 13 amino acids. V lost 0 bases, J lost 3 bases, and 4 bases lay in between. Per germline, CDR1 SGDLS and CDR2 YYNGEE.

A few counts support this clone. This CDR3 is CASSQSPRVNEQFF. As DNA, the CDR3 is TGCGCCAGCAGCCAGTCACCCAGGGTTAATGAGCAGTTCTTC. The chain recombines TRBV4-1 with TRBJ2-1, with D perhaps TRBD1 (5 bases). Germline CDR1 MGHRA, CDR2 YSYEKL. The CDR3 consists of 14 residues. V dropped 3 bases and J dropped 7 bases, with 13 bases sitting between them.

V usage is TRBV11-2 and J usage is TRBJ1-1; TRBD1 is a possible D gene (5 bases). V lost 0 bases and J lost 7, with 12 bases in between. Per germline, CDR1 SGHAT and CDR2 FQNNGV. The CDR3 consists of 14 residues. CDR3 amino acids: CASSLDGARYEAFF. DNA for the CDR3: TGTGCCAGCAGCTTAGATGGGGCAAGATATGAAGCTTTCTTT.

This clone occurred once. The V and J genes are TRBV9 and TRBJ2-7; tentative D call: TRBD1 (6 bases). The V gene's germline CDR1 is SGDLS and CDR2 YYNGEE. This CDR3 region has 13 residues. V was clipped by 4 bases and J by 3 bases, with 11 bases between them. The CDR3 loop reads CASSYRDNYEQYF. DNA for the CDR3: TGTGCCAGCAGCTACCGGGACAACTACGAGCAGTACTTC. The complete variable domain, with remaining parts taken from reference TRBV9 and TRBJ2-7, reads DSGVTQTPKHLITATGQRVTLRCSPRSGDLSVYWYQQSLDQGLQFLIQYYNGEERAKGNILERFSAQQFPDLHSELNLSSLELGDSALYFCASSYRDNYEQYFGPGTRLTVT.

The CDR3 loop is CASSVGGRDEAFF. The CDR3 nucleotides read TGTGCCAGCAGCGTAGGGGGTCGGGATGAAGCTTTCTTT. The chain uses TRBV9 and TRBJ1-1; D call uncertain. The CDR3 has 13 residues. V gave up 0 bases and J gave up 7 bases, with 10 bases separating them. Germline V gene data show CDR1 as SGDLS and CDR2 as YYNGEE.

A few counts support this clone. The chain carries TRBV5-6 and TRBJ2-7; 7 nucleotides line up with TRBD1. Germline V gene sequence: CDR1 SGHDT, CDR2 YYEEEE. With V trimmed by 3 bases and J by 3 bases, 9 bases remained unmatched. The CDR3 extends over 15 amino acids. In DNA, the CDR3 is TGTGCCAGCAGCTCCATCCGACAGGGCGGCTACGAGCAGTACTTC. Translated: CASSSIRQGGYEQYF.

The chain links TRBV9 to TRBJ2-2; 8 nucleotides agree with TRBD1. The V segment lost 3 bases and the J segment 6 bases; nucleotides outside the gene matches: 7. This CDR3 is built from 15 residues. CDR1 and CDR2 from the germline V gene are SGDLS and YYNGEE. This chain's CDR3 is CASSARQGLAGELFF. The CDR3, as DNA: TGTGCCAGCAGCGCCAGACAGGGGTTGGCCGGGGAGCTGTTTTTT.

CDR3 DNA: TGTGCCAGCAGTTACGGGGGGACTGTTAGCAATCAGCCCCAGCATTTT. It translates to CASSYGGTVSNQPQHF. V gene TRBV6-6 combines with J gene TRBJ1-5, with D possibly TRBD1 on 5 matching bases. V was pared by 2 bases and J by 0 bases, with 11 bases between. This CDR3 region has 16 residues. Germline lookup yields CDR1 MNHNY and CDR2 SVGAGI (reference sequence).

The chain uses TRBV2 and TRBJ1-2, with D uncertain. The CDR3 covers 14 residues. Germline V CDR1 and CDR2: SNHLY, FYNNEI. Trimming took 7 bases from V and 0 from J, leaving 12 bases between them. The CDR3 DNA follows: TGTGCCAGCACCAGTGGAGGAACTAACTATGGCTACACCTTC. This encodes CASTSGGTNYGYTF. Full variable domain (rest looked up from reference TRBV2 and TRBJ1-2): EPEVTQTPSHQVTQMGQEVILRCVPISNHLYFYWYRQILGQKVEFLVSFYNNEISEKSEIFDDQFSVERPDGSNFTLKIRSTKLEDSAMYFCASTSGGTNYGYTFGSGTRLTVV.